A selection of T cell receptor beta chains follows, all from one sample in a study of OX40 agonist ivuxolimab in advanced cancers. TCRdb keeps only in-frame clones here, not all; method: immunoSEQ multiplex PCR. The sample holds 70,000 to 85,000 clones, around 83% seen once. The sample here was CD4+ or CD8+ T cells sorted from blood, taken in a trial of the OX40 agonist ivuxolimab. These receptor sequences come from an adult with an advanced solid tumor such as melanoma, head and neck, liver or kidney cancer. Both conserved end residues are part of each CDR3. A D gene is named only where the DNA matches it firmly. Rows give clone size only sometimes, using once, few, many, or a class for an expanded clone.

-	TRBV6-5	-	TRBJ1-1	CASRVGDGAFF	TGTGCCAGCAGGGTGGGAGATGGAGCTTTCTTT
-	TRBV7-3	-	TRBJ2-2	CASSLSGPGNTGELFF	TGTGCCAGCAGCTTAAGTGGGCCTGGAAACACCGGGGAGCTGTTTTTT
-	TRBV5-1	-	TRBJ1-4	CASSLGRSTTNEKLFF	TGCGCCAGCAGCTTGGGCAGGTCCACAACTAATGAAAAACTGTTTTTT
-	TRBV7-9	-	TRBJ1-4	CASSFQGSPNEKLFF	TGTGCCAGCAGCTTTCAAGGCAGTCCTAATGAAAAACTGTTTTTT
-	TRBV5-1	TRBD1	TRBJ2-1	CASTRQGGSYNEQFF	TGCGCCAGCACTCGACAGGGTGGGTCCTACAATGAGCAGTTCTTC
-	TRBV28	TRBD1	TRBJ1-6	CASRTGAGSPLHF	TGTGCCAGCAGGACAGGGGCCGGTTCACCCCTCCACTTT
-	TRBV11-3	-	TRBJ2-1	CASSTDWNEQFF	TGTGCCAGCAGCACGGACTGGAATGAGCAGTTCTTC
-	TRBV7-8	-	TRBJ2-7	CASSLDPGIRTYEQYF	TGTGCCAGCAGCTTAGATCCAGGAATAAGAACCTACGAGCAGTACTTC
-	TRBV11-2	TRBD2	TRBJ2-1	CASSPQMGGNNEQFF	TGTGCCAGCAGCCCCCAGATGGGAGGGAACAATGAGCAGTTCTTC
many	TRBV5-1	TRBD1	TRBJ1-1	CASSLESGQVNTEAFF	TGCGCCAGCAGCTTGGAATCGGGACAGGTGAACACTGAAGCTTTCTTT
-	TRBV2	-	TRBJ2-7	CASKTGRGSYEQYF	TGTGCCAGCAAGACAGGGAGGGGATCCTACGAGCAGTACTTC
-	TRBV10-3	TRBD1	TRBJ1-4	CAISVGVGGNEKLFF	TGTGCCATCAGTGTGGGCGTAGGGGGCAACGAAAAACTGTTTTTT
-	TRBV27	-	TRBJ1-2	CASSLRGNYGYTF	TGTGCCAGCAGTTTGCGGGGGAACTATGGCTACACCTTC
-	TRBV5-1	TRBD1	TRBJ1-6	CASSLRQGRSGSPLHF	TGCGCCAGCAGCCTCCGACAGGGAAGGTCGGGATCACCCCTCCACTTT
-	TRBV10-2	-	TRBJ2-5	CASSEPPVETQYF	TGCGCCAGCAGTGAGCCCCCGGTGGAGACCCAGTACTTC
-	TRBV4-2	TRBD1	TRBJ1-2	CASSQGGQGVLGYTF	TGTGCCAGCAGCCAAGGGGGACAGGGGGTTCTAGGCTACACCTTC
-	TRBV9	-	TRBJ2-2	CASNLPTGAVANTGELFF	TGTGCCAGCAACCTACCTACGGGAGCGGTCGCGAACACCGGGGAGCTGTTTTTT
-	TRBV5-4	-	TRBJ2-3	CASSLAWGTDTQYF	TGTGCCAGCAGCTTGGCGTGGGGCACAGATACGCAGTATTTT
-	TRBV10-3	-	TRBJ1-5	CAISESSGNQPQHF	TGTGCCATCAGTGAGTCTAGTGGCAATCAGCCCCAGCATTTT
-	TRBV10-2	TRBD2	TRBJ2-5	CASAILAGGPETQYF	TGCGCCAGCGCGATACTAGCGGGGGGGCCGGAGACCCAGTACTTC
-	TRBV5-1	-	TRBJ2-2	CASSPGGQGTGELFF	TGCGCCAGCAGCCCGGGAGGTCAGGGGACCGGGGAGCTGTTTTTT
-	TRBV5-4	-	TRBJ2-6	CASSPSNIGNSGANVLTF	TGTGCCAGCAGCCCGTCAAACATAGGGAATTCAGGGGCCAACGTCCTGACTTTC
few	TRBV12-5	TRBD1	TRBJ2-7	CASGLVAQGGKQYF	TGTGCTAGTGGTTTGGTAGCACAGGGGGGTAAGCAGTACTTC
-	TRBV30	-	TRBJ1-4	CAWSPWGGDEKLFF	TGTGCCTGGAGTCCCTGGGGGGGTGACGAAAAACTGTTTTTT
-	TRBV7-2	TRBD2	TRBJ2-3	CASSLAPLAGGSDTQYF	TGTGCCAGCAGCTTAGCGCCCCTAGCGGGAGGGTCGGATACGCAGTATTTT
few	TRBV11-3	-	TRBJ2-7	CASSPNYRDSESYEQYF	TGTGCCAGCAGCCCAAATTACCGGGACTCAGAATCCTACGAGCAGTACTTC
once	TRBV5-6	-	TRBJ1-5	CASSLLESNQPQHF	TGTGCCAGCAGCCTCCTTGAAAGCAATCAGCCCCAGCATTTT
-	TRBV29-1	TRBD2	TRBJ2-2	CSVGLAGRTGELFF	TGCAGCGTTGGACTAGCGGGAAGAACCGGGGAGCTGTTTTTT
-	TRBV7-9	-	TRBJ2-6	CASSPSRRVSGANVLTF	TGTGCCAGCAGCCCTTCCCGAAGAGTCTCTGGGGCCAACGTCCTGACTTTC
-	TRBV6-5	-	TRBJ1-1	CASSYSWNTEAFF	TGTGCCAGCAGTTACTCTTGGAACACTGAAGCTTTCTTT
-	TRBV7-9	-	TRBJ2-2	CASSYQNTGELFF	TGTGCCAGCAGCTACCAGAACACCGGGGAGCTGTTTTTT
-	TRBV7-9	-	TRBJ1-2	CASGRDRAPNHYGYTF	TGTGCCAGCGGCCGAGACAGAGCACCTAACCACTATGGCTACACCTTC
-	TRBV7-2	TRBD1	TRBJ1-2	CASSRTGTGYTF	TGTGCCAGCAGCCGGACAGGGACCGGCTACACCTTC
-	TRBV7-2	-	TRBJ2-3	CASSPMDLGADTQYF	TGTGCCAGCAGCCCCATGGACTTGGGCGCAGATACGCAGTATTTT
-	TRBV2	-	TRBJ1-4	CASRGGAGKLFF	TGTGCCAGCAGAGGGGGGGCTGGAAAACTGTTTTTT